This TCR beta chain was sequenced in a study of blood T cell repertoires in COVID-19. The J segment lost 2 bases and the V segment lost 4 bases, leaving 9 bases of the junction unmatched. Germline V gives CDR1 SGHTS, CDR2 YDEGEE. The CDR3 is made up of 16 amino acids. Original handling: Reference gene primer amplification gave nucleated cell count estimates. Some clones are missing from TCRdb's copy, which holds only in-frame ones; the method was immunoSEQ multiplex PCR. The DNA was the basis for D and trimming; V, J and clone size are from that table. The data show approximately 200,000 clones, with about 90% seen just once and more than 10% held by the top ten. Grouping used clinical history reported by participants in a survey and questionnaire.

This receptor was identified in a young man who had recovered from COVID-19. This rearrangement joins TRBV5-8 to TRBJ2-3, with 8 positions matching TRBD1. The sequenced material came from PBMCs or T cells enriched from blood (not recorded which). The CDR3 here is CASSPNRGRYTDTQYF. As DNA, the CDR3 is TGTGCCAGCAGCCCCAACAGGGGGAGATACACAGATACGCAGTATTTT.